Shown below are 12 T cell receptor beta chains from a single sample sequenced in a study of T cells in Graves' hyperthyroidism and ophthalmopathy. Using RNA transcripts as the source, TCR beta CDR3 regions were amplified. The TCR CDR3 first-round RT-PCR relied on the HTBI primer set. MiXCR was run by TCRdb on the multiplex PCR reads, yielding one entry per CDR3 protein. The sample holds 410,000 or so distinct CDR3 sequences, roughly 14% seen once. Material: blood. These receptors were taken from a man aged 18 to 30 with Graves' ophthalmopathy.

This clonotype was observed many times. This rearrangement joins TRBV12-3 or TRBV12-4 to TRBJ1-1, with TRBD1 identical over 7 bases. V shed 4 bases and J 4 bases; nucleotides not matched to a gene: 6. The CDR3 runs 14 residues. The CDR3 region is CASSSPRDSTEAFF. CDR3 nucleotide sequence: TGTGCCAGCAGTTCCCCTAGGGACAGCACTGAAGCTTTCTTT.

This sequence joins TRBV6-2 or TRBV6-3 and TRBJ1-2; no clear D gene. CDR3 length: 13 residues. Germline values: CDR1 MNHEY, CDR2 SVGEGT. V was pared by 2 bases and J by 10 bases, with 14 bases between. The CDR3 reads CASSYDSEFAYTF. For the CDR3, the DNA is TGTGCCAGCAGTTACGATAGCGAGTTTGCCTACACCTTC.

This clonotype has a count of ten or more. V gene TRBV11-2 combines with J gene TRBJ1-6, with TRBD1 as a possible D gene (5 bases). Germline-derived CDR1 and CDR2 are SGHAT and FQNNGV. V was cut by 7 bases and J by 6 bases, with 13 bases left in between. The CDR3 totals 14 residues. CDR3 DNA: TGTGCCAGCAACGGGGGGACGGTTAATTCACCCCTCCACTTT. This sequence encodes CASNGGTVNSPLHF.

This clonotype was seen repeatedly, ten times or more. The V and J genes are TRBV5-1 and TRBJ1-3; no clear D. V gave up 3 bases and J gave up 11 bases, with 21 bases separating them. Germline CDR1 reads SGHRS; CDR2 reads YFSETQ. This CDR3 is built from 15 residues. This CDR3 is CASSSETARERAIYF. DNA of the CDR3: TGCGCCAGCAGCTCCGAGACGGCCCGGGAGAGGGCCATATATTTT.

Ten or more counts support this clonotype. This rearrangement joins TRBV20-1 to TRBJ2-1, with 10 positions matching TRBD2. The V gene end was trimmed by 6 bases and the J gene end by 1 base; junction bases not matched to a gene: 3. Per germline, CDR1 DFQATT and CDR2 SNEGSKA (reference sequence). CDR3 size: 14 residues. CDR3 DNA: TGCAGTGCCGTTAGCGGGGGGTCCTACAATGAGCAGTTCTTC. It specifies CSAVSGGSYNEQFF.

In its sample, this clonotype was seen many times. This chain joins TRBV6-1 and TRBJ1-2, with 7 bases lining up with TRBD1. The J segment lost 4 bases and the V segment lost 5 bases, leaving 4 bases of the junction unmatched. Germline-derived CDR1 and CDR2 are MNHNS and SASEGT. This CDR3 is 13 amino acids long. CDR3 bases: TGTGCCAGCAGTCAGGGGGGCGGCTATGGCTACACCTTC. Translation: CASSQGGGYGYTF.

The chain carries TRBV7-3 and TRBJ2-7; 9 nucleotides match TRBD2. CDR3 length: 15 amino acids. Germline loops: CDR1 SGHTA, CDR2 FQGTGA. V trimming: 5 bases; J trimming: 5 bases; junction bases outside the gene matches: 10. CDR3 coding DNA: TGTGCCAGCAGCAGGGGTAGCGGGAGCGCCGACGAGCAGTACTTC. Translated, it gives CASSRGSGSADEQYF.

This clonotype showed up just a few times. A much larger clone differs from this one at a single base, so this may be a read error. The V call is TRBV11-2, the J call TRBJ2-3; D is uncertain. Between the trimmed V and J ends, which lost 3 bases and 6 bases, there was a span of 7 bases. This CDR3 spans 12 amino acids. The germline gives CDR1 SGHAT, CDR2 FQNNGV. The CDR3 loop is CASSFLSDTQYF. The CDR3 region has the DNA TGTGCCAGCAGCTTCCTCTCGGATACGCAGTATTTT.

This chain uses TRBV20-1 with TRBJ2-3; possibly TRBD2 for D (5 bases). CDR1 is DFQATT and CDR2 is SNEGSKA in the germline V gene (reference sequence). Deletions cut 0 bases from V and 1 base from J, with 11 bases between. CDR3 length equals 15 residues. CDR3 loop: CSARDPSLGTDTQYF. The CDR3 DNA reads TGCAGTGCTAGAGATCCTAGCCTGGGCACAGATACGCAGTATTTT.

This clonotype was seen a few times. The rearrangement uses TRBV20-1 and TRBJ1-5; the D gene is possibly TRBD1 (5 bases). V was trimmed by 2 bases and J by 1 base, leaving 12 bases between them. Germline CDR1 and CDR2: DFQATT and SNEGSKA (reference sequence). CDR3 length: 15 residues. The DNA for the CDR3 is TGCAGTGCTAGAAGGGGCCTACAGAGCAATCAGCCCCAGCATTTT. Its protein product is CSARRGLQSNQPQHF.

This clonotype was seen repeatedly, ten times or more. The chain joins TRBV7-3 to TRBJ1-1; 9 bases line up with TRBD1. Germline CDR1 reads SGHTA; CDR2 reads FQGTGA. The CDR3 totals 15 residues. With 5 bases clipped from V and 4 bases from J, the junction kept 8 bases outside the gene matches. CDR3 residues: CASSEGGQGFTEAFF. The DNA for the CDR3 is TGTGCCAGCAGCGAGGGGGGACAGGGATTCACTGAAGCTTTCTTT.

The sample holds many counts of this clonotype. V usage is TRBV20-1 and J usage is TRBJ1-1; TRBD1 agrees at 11 bases. The CDR3 runs to 11 residues. Germline trimming cut 6 bases from V and 11 bases from J; bases unmatched to any gene: 5. CDR1 is DFQATT and CDR2 is SNEGSKA in the germline V gene (reference sequence). The DNA of the CDR3 is TGCAGTGCCCGGACAGGGGGCTTGGCTTTCTTT. Translated, it gives CSARTGGLAFF.